The 29 T cell receptor beta chains below all came from one sample that was sequenced in a study of cytomegalovirus exposure and HLA in healthy donors. Primers included in the PCR were 60 Vbeta and 13 Jbeta primers. Measured with immunoSEQ multiplex PCR; TCRdb has only the in-frame clones, and not every one. Of about 55,000 clones in the sample, roughly 77% are singletons; the top ten hold over 2.5%. The specimen was PBMCs. Receptors originate from a female donor in good health and CMV-seronegative.

This clone has more than one count but fewer than ten. The V call is TRBV29-1, the J call TRBJ1-5; 8 bases fit TRBD1. J gave up 9 bases and V 4 bases, and 11 bases lay outside the gene matches. The CDR3 has 14 amino acids. Germline assignment: CDR1 SQVTM and CDR2 ANQGSEA. The CDR3 sequence: CSVGAGGGSVPQHF. CDR3 coding DNA: TGCAGCGTTGGAGCAGGGGGCGGGTCGGTGCCCCAGCATTTT.

For the CDR3, the DNA is TGTGCCAGCTCACCAGCAGGGGCCTACGAGCAGTACTTC. This sequence encodes CASSPAGAYEQYF. The J gene is TRBJ2-7, the V gene TRBV18, with D perhaps matching TRBD1 (6 bases). Between the trimmed V and J ends, which lost 2 bases and 2 bases, there was a span of 7 bases. CDR3 length equals 13 residues. Germline assignment: CDR1 KGHSH and CDR2 LQKENI.

The V gene is TRBV6-6, the J gene TRBJ2-5; no clear D. The end of the DNA is better explained by TRBJ2-7, so the J call may be wrong. The CDR3 totals 12 residues. Germline V gene lookup returns CDR1 MNHNY and CDR2 SVGAGI (reference sequence). CDR3 amino acids: CASETTTYEQYF. CDR3 bases: TGTGCCAGCGAAACTACTACCTACGAGCAGTACTTC.

The chain has TRBV7-9 and TRBJ2-1; 7 positions match TRBD2. The CDR3 is 15 amino acids. Per germline, CDR1 SEHNR and CDR2 FQNEAQ (reference sequence). V gave up 5 bases and J gave up 0 bases; unmatched junction bases: 4. The CDR3 DNA sequence: TGTGCCAGCAGCCACGGGGGGATCTCCTACAATGAGCAGTTCTTC. It encodes CASSHGGISYNEQFF.

The rearrangement joins TRBV5-1 to TRBJ1-3, with D possibly matching TRBD1 (5 bases). Germline-derived CDR1 and CDR2 are SGHRS and YFSETQ. V was shortened by 2 bases and J by 0 bases, with 12 bases between the two germline ends. The CDR3 totals 16 residues. In DNA, the CDR3 is TGCGCCAGCAGCTTCTTCGACAGCCTCTCTGGAAACACCATATATTTT. Its protein is CASSFFDSLSGNTIYF.

The gene calls are TRBV30 and TRBJ1-1, with no clear D. V was trimmed by 1 base and J by 1 base, leaving 7 bases between them. Germline CDR1 GTSNPN, CDR2 SVGIG (reference sequence). The CDR3 is 13 residues long. In DNA, the CDR3 is TGTGCCTGGAGTGATTGGAGGAACACTGAAGCTTTCTTT. This gives the protein CAWSDWRNTEAFF.

This clone was counted once. This specimen includes other DNA sequences encoding the same CDR3. This chain links TRBV18 with TRBJ1-5; D might be TRBD1 (5 bases). CDR3 length: 12 residues. V was clipped by 2 bases and J by 10 bases, with 9 bases between them. CDR1 KGHSH and CDR2 LQKENI come from the germline V gene. The CDR3 DNA reads as TGTGCCAGCTCACCAGGGGGGGAACCCCAGCATTTT. Its protein product is CASSPGGEPQHF.

The chain recombines TRBV19 with TRBJ2-1, with a tentative D call TRBD2 (6 bases). CDR3 size: 17 residues. Between the trimmed V and J ends, which lost 5 bases and 8 bases, there was a span of 25 bases. CDR1 is LNHDA and CDR2 is SQIVND in the germline V gene (reference sequence). The CDR3 is CASSPLPPGLAEDEQFF. The CDR3 bases are TGTGCCAGTAGTCCCCTTCCGCCGGGACTTGCGGAGGATGAGCAGTTCTTC.

The V and J genes are TRBV10-3 and TRBJ2-1, with 10 bases that match TRBD2. The V and J ends lost 4 bases and 7 bases, in that order; junction bases with no gene match: 4. The germline V gene has CDR1 ENHRY and CDR2 SYGVKD. The CDR3 loop spans 14 amino acids. The CDR3 here is CAISASGSWNEQFF. CDR3 DNA: TGTGCCATCAGTGCTAGCGGGAGTTGGAATGAGCAGTTCTTC.

The chain links TRBV28 to TRBJ2-7; 12 bases map to TRBD2. Germline V gene lookup returns CDR1 MDHEN and CDR2 SYDVKM. This CDR3 is 18 amino acids long. V lost 7 bases and J lost 7; bases outside the gene matches: 20. CDR3 nucleotides: TGTGCCAGCATTCCCCTACGGAGGGCTAGCGGGAGGGCGGGTGAGCAGTACTTC. Its translation: CASIPLRRASGRAGEQYF.

The chain couples TRBV2 to TRBJ2-3; tentative D call: TRBD2 (7 bases). This CDR3 region has 13 residues. Germline lookup yields CDR1 SNHLY and CDR2 FYNNEI. Trimming pared 3 bases from V and 8 bases from J, leaving 12 bases between. This CDR3 reads CASSERGEGTQYF. In DNA form, the CDR3 reads TGTGCCAGCAGTGAGAGGGGGGAGGGTACGCAGTATTTT.

The chain employs TRBV19 and TRBJ1-2; D uncertain. V gave up 8 bases and J gave up 0 bases, with 16 bases separating them. Per germline, CDR1 LNHDA and CDR2 SQIVND (reference sequence). CDR3 length: 15 amino acids. Here the CDR3 DNA reads TGTGCCAGTTCAACCATTTGGAGTGCTAACTATGGCTACACCTTC. Protein sequence: CASSTIWSANYGYTF.

The DNA of the CDR3 is TGTGCCAGTAGTAGGCAGGGGGTAAATGGCTACACCTTC. It translates to CASSRQGVNGYTF. This chain uses TRBV19 with TRBJ1-2; 7 nucleotides align to TRBD1. V dropped 4 bases and J dropped 6; count of bases not matched to a gene: 5. The germline CDR1 and CDR2 sequences are LNHDA and SQIVND (reference sequence). The CDR3 covers 13 residues.

V is TRBV19 and J is TRBJ2-7; 7 nucleotides align to TRBD1. Germline V gene sequence: CDR1 LNHDA, CDR2 SQIVND (reference sequence). This CDR3 region has 14 residues. J was trimmed by 4 bases and V by 6 bases; bases with no gene match: 9. The CDR3 sequence is CASSLRTGAYEQYF. CDR3 coding DNA: TGTGCCAGTAGCCTACGGACAGGCGCATACGAGCAGTACTTC.

This clone has more than one count but fewer than ten. This rearrangement joins TRBV2 to TRBJ2-7; 7 nucleotides agree with TRBD1. The CDR3 spans 12 residues. From germline, CDR1 is SNHLY and CDR2 FYNNEI. Germline trimming cut 8 bases from V and 6 bases from J; bases unmatched to any gene: 7. The CDR3 region has the DNA TGTGCCAGCGGGACAGACTCACTCGAGCAGTACTTC. Its protein product is CASGTDSLEQYF.

V is TRBV16 and J is TRBJ2-7; possibly TRBD1 for D (6 bases). This CDR3 has 14 residues. Germline lookup yields CDR1 KGHSY and CDR2 FQNENV. V gave up 4 bases and J gave up 1 base, with 11 bases separating them. CDR3 region: CASSLQGGSYEQYF. The CDR3 DNA reads TGTGCCAGCAGCCTACAGGGTGGTTCCTACGAGCAGTACTTC.

V and J are TRBV2 and TRBJ2-5; 8 bases match TRBD1. Germline CDR1 and CDR2: SNHLY and FYNNEI. This CDR3 spans 14 amino acids. V shed 6 bases, J shed 3 bases, and the junction held 6 bases outside the gene matches. The CDR3 loop reads CASRPDRAEETQYF. The CDR3 DNA reads as TGTGCCAGCAGACCGGACAGGGCAGAAGAGACCCAGTACTTC. Full variable domain (missing parts from reference TRBV2 and TRBJ2-5): EPEVTQTPSHQVTQMGQEVILRCVPISNHLYFYWYRQILGQKVEFLVSFYNNEISEKSEIFDDQFSVERPDGSNFTLKIRSTKLEDSAMYFCASRPDRAEETQYFGPGTRLLVL.

The V gene is TRBV5-1, the J gene TRBJ2-5, with 7 bases lining up with TRBD2. Germline CDR1 and CDR2: SGHRS and YFSETQ. The CDR3 covers 18 residues. J lost 4 bases, V lost 0 bases, and 15 bases had no gene match. CDR3 in DNA: TGCGCCAGCAGCTTGGCCCTGATCGTCGGTTCGGGGGGAGAGACCCAGTACTTC. It translates to CASSLALIVGSGGETQYF.

This chain joins TRBV28 and TRBJ2-7; TRBD2 matches 11 bases. This CDR3 is 15 amino acids long. Germline V lookup: CDR1 MDHEN, CDR2 SYDVKM. V lost 6 bases, J lost 6 bases, and 10 bases stayed unmatched. The CDR3 is CASSQRLAGLSEQYF. The DNA of the CDR3 is TGTGCCAGCAGCCAAAGACTAGCGGGATTAAGCGAGCAGTACTTC.

The chain uses TRBV15 and TRBJ1-5; D uncertain. The V end was cut by 0 bases, the J end by 7 bases, with 13 bases between. Germline V lookup: CDR1 LNHNV, CDR2 YYDKDF (reference sequence). The CDR3 has 15 residues. The CDR3 DNA follows: TGTGCCACCAGCAGAGATGCGCGGGGAGGCCAGCCCCAGCATTTT. Encoded protein: CATSRDARGGQPQHF.

This clone was picked up one time. CDR3 protein: CASSQVRLATYNEQFF. CDR3 sequence (DNA): TGTGCCAGCAGCCAAGTAAGACTAGCGACGTACAATGAGCAGTTCTTC. This sequence joins TRBV4-2 and TRBJ2-1; 8 bases line up with TRBD2. The CDR3 is 16 amino acids. Germline CDR1 is LGHNA and CDR2 is YNFKEQ. J lost 4 bases, V lost 1 base, and 6 bases had no gene match.

V gene TRBV7-2 combines with J gene TRBJ1-4, with a possible D match to TRBD1 (6 bases). Trimming took off 5 bases at V and 10 bases at J, with 17 bases between the two ends. The CDR3 sequence is 14 residues long. Germline CDR1 reads SGHTA; CDR2 reads FQGNSA. The CDR3 DNA reads TGTGCCAGCAGCCGGCAGGGGCCGTTCCCAAAACTGTTTTTT. Its translation: CASSRQGPFPKLFF.

The chain carries TRBV9 and TRBJ1-3, with D possibly matching TRBD1 (6 bases). The CDR3 has 18 amino acids. Germline V gives CDR1 SGDLS, CDR2 YYNGEE. V lost 0 bases and J 0 bases, leaving 16 bases between the germline ends. The CDR3 protein is CASSVDGVRGGSGNTIYF. CDR3 DNA sequence: TGTGCCAGCAGCGTAGATGGGGTTCGAGGGGGCTCTGGAAACACCATATATTTT.

This clone was observed a few times. The chain uses TRBV7-9 and TRBJ2-7; 9 bases align to TRBD1. The junction had 3 bases not matched to a gene; V was cut back by 4 bases and J by 2 bases. The germline gives CDR1 SEHNR, CDR2 FQNEAQ (reference sequence). The CDR3 runs 14 residues. The CDR3 sequence is CASSSTGGAYEQYF. The CDR3 nucleotides read TGTGCCAGCAGCTCCACAGGGGGCGCCTACGAGCAGTACTTC.

This clone was found a few times. V is TRBV6-5 and J is TRBJ2-3; D uncertain. V was shortened by 2 bases and J by 0 bases, with 6 bases between the two germline ends. Germline-derived CDR1 and CDR2 are MNHEY and SVGAGI. This CDR3 comprises 14 residues. The CDR3 loop reads CASSYIASTDTQYF. The CDR3 nucleotides read TGTGCCAGCAGTTACATAGCTAGCACAGATACGCAGTATTTT.

The chain uses TRBV13 and TRBJ2-7, with TRBD1 identical over 10 bases. CDR3 size: 14 residues. Looked up from germline, CDR1 is PRHDT and CDR2 is FYEKMQ (reference sequence). The junction had 7 bases not matched to a gene; V was cut back by 5 bases and J by 6 bases. The CDR3 loop is CASSPDRGPGEQYF. The CDR3 DNA follows: TGTGCCAGCAGCCCTGACAGGGGGCCTGGCGAGCAGTACTTC.

The chain is built from TRBV28 and TRBJ2-5; D is possibly TRBD2 (6 bases). The V gene lost 3 bases and the J gene lost 7 bases, with 6 bases spanning the gap. The CDR3 consists of 11 residues. CDR1 MDHEN and CDR2 SYDVKM come from the germline V gene. In DNA, the CDR3 is TGTGCCAGCAGTTTGGAGGGGACCCAGTACTTC. Translated, it gives CASSLEGTQYF.

A word on this clone: Additional DNA sequences in this sample encode the identical CDR3. The chain is built from TRBV25-1 and TRBJ1-2; D possibly corresponds to TRBD1 (6 bases). V dropped 6 bases and J dropped 4 bases, with 18 bases sitting between them. Germline lookup yields CDR1 MGHDK and CDR2 SYGVNS. CDR3 length: 15 amino acids. CDR3 sequence: CASRGTKKGIYGYTF. The CDR3 bases are TGTGCCAGCAGAGGGACAAAGAAGGGCATCTATGGCTACACCTTC.

The gene calls are TRBV25-1 and TRBJ2-5; TRBD1 agrees at 10 bases. The DNA end favors TRBJ2-7, so the J call may be wrong. In germline, CDR1 is MGHDK, CDR2 SYGVNS. The length of the CDR3 is 14 residues. The CDR3 DNA sequence: TGTGCCAGCAGTGAAGGGACAGGGGCCTACGAGCAGTACTTC. The encoded protein is CASSEGTGAYEQYF.